This is a list of T cell receptor beta chains from one sample in a study of blood T cell repertoires in COVID-19. The assay was immunoSEQ multiplex PCR, and TCRdb's table has in-frame clones only and misses some. The data contain 30,000 to 45,000 clones, approximately 91% of them singletons. The sequenced sample was peripheral blood. The receptors were gathered from a man between 60 and 70 years old with active COVID-19. Both conserved end residues are part of each CDR3. Fields, in order: V gene, J gene, D gene, CDR3 DNA, CDR3 protein. D genes are given only for firm matches.

>TRBV10-3|TRBJ2-1|-
TGTGCCATCAGTGAAGCGCTAGTTACTGAGCAGTTCTTC
CAISEALVTEQFF
>TRBV2|TRBJ2-3|TRBD1
TGTGCCAGCAGTGGAGGGACAGGTAGCACAGATACGCAGTATTTT
CASSGGTGSTDTQYF
>TRBV6-5|TRBJ2-1|TRBD2
TGTGCCAGCAGTTACGCGAGCGGGAGATACTACAATGAGCAGTTCTTC
CASSYASGRYYNEQFF
>TRBV2|TRBJ1-5|-
TGTGCCAGCAGTGAAGGGTACGGAGGCCTGGAGACCCAGCATTTT
CASSEGYGGLETQHF
>TRBV5-1|TRBJ2-5|TRBD2
TGCGCCAGCAGCTTGGAGGGACTAGAGCAAGAGACCCAGTACTTC
CASSLEGLEQETQYF
>TRBV4-1|TRBJ1-1|TRBD1
TGCGCCAGCAGCCAACCCGACGACAGGGACGAGACTGAAGCTTTCTTT
CASSQPDDRDETEAFF
>TRBV4-2|TRBJ1-5|-
TGTGCCAGCAGCCAATTCGCTCTGGGCGATCAGCCCCAGCATTTT
CASSQFALGDQPQHF
>TRBV28|TRBJ2-7|TRBD1
TGTGCCAGCAGCATCCTTCAGGGGGCAGGCGAGCAGTACTTC
CASSILQGAGEQYF
>TRBV18|TRBJ1-3|-
TGTGCCAGCTCACCCGAGAGGGGAAACACCATATATTTT
CASSPERGNTIYF
>TRBV7-6|TRBJ1-4|TRBD1
TGTGCCAGCAGCCCGCGGACAGGGGGCTTAACTAATGAAAAACTGTTTTTT
CASSPRTGGLTNEKLFF
>TRBV7-2|TRBJ2-7|-
TGTGCCAGCAGCTTAGATACTAGCAGTTACGAGCAGTACTTC
CASSLDTSSYEQYF